This entry lists 21 T cell receptor beta chains sequenced from one sample in a study of breast tumors, draining lymph nodes, adjacent tissues. One entry per CDR3 protein results from TCRdb running MiXCR on the multiplex PCR reads. Of approximately 13,000 distinct CDR3 sequences in the sample, about 50% are singletons; the top ten hold approximately 40%. The sample consisted of tumor-adjacent breast tissue. These receptors were obtained from a female donor with breast cancer. Some clones in this sample may be carry-over from other donors' samples.

This clonotype was observed many times. V and J are TRBV6-5 and TRBJ2-7; TRBD1 is a possible D gene (6 bases). The ends were cut back, 0 bases at V and 7 bases at J, with 10 bases in the middle. Germline CDR1 reads MNHEY; CDR2 reads SVGAGI. The CDR3 totals 13 residues. In nucleotides, the CDR3 is TGTGCCAGCAGTTACTCGAAGGGGACAGAGCAGTACGTC. It is translated as CASSYSKGTEQYV.

The J gene is TRBJ2-7, the V gene TRBV29-1; perhaps TRBD2 as D (6 bases). This CDR3 region has 13 residues. Germline values: CDR1 SQVTM, CDR2 ANQGSEA. Trimming took off 5 bases at V and 2 bases at J, with 13 bases between the two ends. CDR3 DNA: TGCAGCGTTACCGGGACTCTCCCCTACGAGCAGTACTTC. It encodes CSVTGTLPYEQYF.

V usage is TRBV7-9 and J usage is TRBJ1-2, with D maybe TRBD1 (6 bases). The V gene lost 5 bases and the J gene lost 6 bases, with 13 bases spanning the gap. The CDR3 extends over 13 amino acids. Germline V gene lookup returns CDR1 SEHNR and CDR2 FQNEAQ (reference sequence). CDR3: CASSLPNRDGYTF. DNA of the CDR3: TGTGCCAGCAGCCTCCCGAACAGGGATGGCTACACCTTC. The entire variable domain, with the rest obtained from reference TRBV7-9 and TRBJ1-2, is as follows: DTGVSQNPRHKITKRGQNVTFRCDPISEHNRLYWYRQTLGQGPEFLTYFQNEAQLEKSRLLSDRFSAERPKGSFSTLEIQRTEQGDSAMYLCASSLPNRDGYTFGSGTRLTVV.

This clonotype is classed as medium-sized. The rearrangement joins TRBV19 to TRBJ2-7, with D possibly TRBD1 on 5 matching bases. The V gene's germline CDR1 is LNHDA and CDR2 SQIVND (reference sequence). CDR3 length equals 16 residues. Trimming stripped 1 base from V and 0 bases from J, with 13 bases between. DNA of the CDR3: TGTGCCAGTAGTATAGGAGGCAGGGCCGGCTCCTACGAGCAGTACTTC. Its translation is CASSIGGRAGSYEQYF.

This clonotype appeared once. This sequence joins TRBV6-5 and TRBJ2-7; 10 bases match TRBD1. The CDR3 sequence is 13 residues long. V lost 8 bases, J lost 2 bases, and 3 bases stayed unmatched. Germline CDR1 reads MNHEY; CDR2 reads SVGAGI. CDR3 in amino acids: CASGDRGTYEQYF. The DNA for the CDR3 is TGTGCCAGCGGGGACAGGGGAACCTACGAGCAGTACTTC.

This chain uses TRBV7-8 with TRBJ2-7; D gene unclear. Germline lookup yields CDR1 SGHVS and CDR2 FQNEAQ. This CDR3 region has 13 residues. Trimming removed 4 bases from V and 2 bases from J, with 9 bases in between. CDR3 amino acids: CASSSRGAYEQYF. CDR3 nucleotide sequence: TGTGCCAGCAGCTCCCGTGGGGCCTACGAGCAGTACTTC.

Remarks on this clonotype: A much larger clone sits a single nucleotide away, making a read error possible. The chain is built from TRBV4-1 and TRBJ1-5; unclear D gene. The germline V gene has CDR1 MGHRA and CDR2 YSYEKL. The CDR3 is made up of 13 amino acids. The V end lost 1 base, the J end lost 7 bases, and 8 bases lay between the germline ends. The DNA for the CDR3 is TGCGCCAGCAGCCAAGTTCAGCGGCAGCCCCAGCATTTT. This gives the protein CASSQVQRQPQHF.

The J gene is TRBJ1-5, the V gene TRBV12-5; 10 bases are shared with TRBD1. This CDR3 is built from 15 residues. Unmatched junction bases numbered 11, after V lost 3 bases and J lost 12 bases. Germline CDR1 LGHNT, CDR2 FRNRAP. This chain's CDR3 is CASGLGTGALELQHF. The CDR3 DNA is TGTGCTAGTGGTTTAGGGACAGGGGCCTTAGAGCTCCAGCATTTT.

The genes are TRBV20-1 and TRBJ2-7, with D tentatively TRBD2 (5 bases). V lost 0 bases, J lost 3 bases, and 15 bases lay in between. This CDR3 region has 15 residues. CDR1 and CDR2 (germline): DFQATT, SNEGSKA (reference sequence). CDR3 protein: CSARDRLSANYEQYF. CDR3 sequence (DNA): TGCAGTGCTAGAGATCGACTAAGCGCAAACTACGAGCAGTACTTC.

The CDR3 DNA reads TGCGCCAGCAGATTTATTTGCGTCCCGAGCTCCTACAATGAGCAGTTCTTC. The encoded protein is CASRFICVPSSYNEQFF. V usage is TRBV5-1 and J usage is TRBJ2-1; D unresolved. Germline V CDR1 and CDR2: SGHRS, YFSETQ. V was pared by 5 bases and J by 0 bases, with 18 bases between. This CDR3 is built from 17 residues.

The V call is TRBV6-4, the J call TRBJ2-1; 12 bases agree with TRBD2. The ends lost 4 bases at V and 9 bases at J; junction bases unmatched: 7. The CDR3 sequence is 15 residues long. CDR1 MRHNA and CDR2 SNTAGT come from the germline V gene. The CDR3 sequence is CASSAQTSGRGEQFF. CDR3 nucleotides: TGTGCCAGCAGTGCCCAGACTAGCGGGAGAGGTGAGCAGTTCTTC.

This clonotype was detected ten times or more. The CDR3 region has the DNA TGTGCCAGCAGCTTAGTCCGGGTACCGAACACCGGGGAGCTGTTTTTT. Residues: CASSLVRVPNTGELFF. The gene calls are TRBV7-6 and TRBJ2-2; D is uncertain. This CDR3 contains 16 residues. V shed 1 base and J shed 0 bases, with 9 bases lying between them. CDR1 is SGHVS and CDR2 is FNYEAQ in the germline V gene.

Many counts were recorded for this clonotype. This chain links TRBV10-2 with TRBJ2-4, with D hard to call. The V end lost 2 bases, the J end lost 6 bases, and 8 bases lay between the germline ends. The V gene's germline CDR1 is WSHSY and CDR2 SAAADI. The CDR3 is 13 residues long. The CDR3 region is CASSETPLNIQYF. CDR3 coding DNA: TGCGCCAGCAGTGAGACCCCCCTAAACATTCAGTACTTC.

This clonotype was seen a few times. One end of the junction does not line up with germline, which may come from a read error. This chain connects TRBV7-6 to TRBJ1-2; 7 positions agree with TRBD1. This CDR3 contains 15 residues. CDR1 and CDR2 (germline): SGHVS, FNYEAQ. The CDR3: CASSVKTGSPSGYPF. The CDR3 DNA is TGTGCCAGCAGCGTTAAGACAGGGTCGCCGTCTGGCTACCCCTTC.

This clonotype was picked up a small number of times. The chain employs TRBV6-5 and TRBJ1-6; D gene unclear. Germline CDR1 reads MNHEY; CDR2 reads SVGAGI. This CDR3 has 15 amino acids. V lost 4 bases and J lost 6, with 13 bases in between. The CDR3 nucleotides read TGTGCCAGCAGTTCTCGGCCAGATGGTAATTCACCCCTCCACTTT. As protein: CASSSRPDGNSPLHF.

This clonotype came up a few times. The V and J genes are TRBV10-3 and TRBJ2-2; the match to TRBD1 covers 9 bases. The germline gives CDR1 ENHRY, CDR2 SYGVKD. The length of the CDR3 is 13 residues. Trimming removed 7 bases from V and 5 bases from J; junction bases left unmatched: 2. In DNA form, the CDR3 reads TGTGCCATCAAAGGACAGGGGACCGGGGAGCTGTTTTTT. Translating gives CAIKGQGTGELFF.

This chain links TRBV7-8 with TRBJ2-3; TRBD1 aligns across 8 bases. The J segment lost 1 base and the V segment lost 6 bases, leaving 6 bases of the junction unmatched. The CDR3 consists of 15 residues. Germline assignment: CDR1 SGHVS and CDR2 FQNEAQ. CDR3 residues: CASRKGQARTDTQYF. CDR3 DNA: TGTGCCAGCAGAAAGGGACAGGCCCGCACAGATACGCAGTATTTT.

This chain uses TRBV5-5 with TRBJ2-7, with 13 bases identical to TRBD2. V trimming: 4 bases; J trimming: 4 bases; junction bases outside the gene matches: 11. CDR1 and CDR2 from the germline V gene are SGHKS and YYEKEE (reference sequence). This CDR3 is 17 amino acids long. CDR3 loop: CASSQDRGTSGTYEQYF. The CDR3 DNA reads as TGTGCCAGCAGCCAGGACAGGGGGACTAGCGGGACTTACGAGCAGTACTTC.

This sequence joins TRBV9 and TRBJ2-1; 8 positions match TRBD2. Germline assignment: CDR1 SGDLS and CDR2 YYNGEE. The length of the CDR3 is 13 residues. Trimming took 3 bases from V and 8 from J; bases not matched to a gene: 4. The CDR3 here is CASSASGSYEQFF. CDR3 coding DNA: TGTGCCAGCAGCGCGAGCGGGAGTTATGAGCAGTTCTTC.

This clonotype was observed many times. The chain links TRBV4-2 to TRBJ1-1, with 7 positions matching TRBD1. Germline loops: CDR1 LGHNA, CDR2 YNFKEQ. The CDR3 spans 16 residues. The V segment lost 0 bases and the J segment 4 bases; nucleotides outside the gene matches: 8. Written as DNA, the CDR3 is TGTGCCAGCAGCCAAGATTTGGCGGACAGGCCCACTGAAGCTTTCTTT. Translation: CASSQDLADRPTEAFF.

The table lists this clonotype with many counts. The V gene is TRBV12-3 or TRBV12-4, the J gene TRBJ1-1, with D hard to call. V shed 6 bases and J shed 0 bases, with 14 bases lying between them. The CDR3 has 15 residues. The CDR3 DNA is TGTGCCAGCAGACCACTCACAGTTATGAACACTGAAGCTTTCTTT. This gives the protein CASRPLTVMNTEAFF.